This T cell receptor beta chain was retrieved from a study of metastatic and nonmetastatic thyroid tumors. Study-level background: A comparison of repertoires was made across blood and tumor or nodule tissue from malignant and benign thyroid patients. Study-wide findings and caveats: It was reported that TCR beta diversity was significantly higher in malignant thyroid tumors than benign nodules, in blood and tumor.

Points on this clone: Its antigen is unidentified.

Authors' analysis steps: A distant-metastasis classifier for papillary thyroid cancer was built using CDR3 differences across clinicopathological groups. TCRdb re-analyzed the PCR reads through MiXCR. The V and J calls follow TCRdb's processing rather than the paper's. The sample has 39,000 or so clones, approximately 51% seen once. Ahead of thyroid surgery, no patient had received treatment of any kind. CDR1 and CDR2 from the germline V gene are SGHAT and FQNNGV. Trimming took off 3 bases at V and 2 bases at J, with 9 bases between the two ends. CDR3 length: 14 residues. The chain uses TRBV11-2 and TRBJ2-3; D not certain. Sequenced material: tumor tissue. The source is a male donor with papillary thyroid cancer or a benign thyroid nodule (not recorded which). Some clones in this sample may be carry-over from other donors' samples. The CDR3 spells CASSFTTPTDTQYF. Here the CDR3 DNA reads TGTGCCAGCAGCTTCACTACACCCACAGATACGCAGTATTTT.